This T cell receptor (beta chain) was obtained from a study of OX40 agonist ivuxolimab in advanced cancers. Study as a whole: Eligibility rules accepted prior anti-PD-1, anti-PD-L1 or anti-CTLA-4 therapy, and over 35% had some.

Profiling relied on immunoSEQ multiplex PCR, and the TCRdb table lists in-frame clones only, not all of them. The table shows fewer than 55,000 clones, with approximately 88% occurring only once. Trimming left V 1 base short and J 1 base short, with 5 bases between. Germline CDR1 MNHNS, CDR2 SASEGT. This CDR3 has 14 residues. The chain is built from TRBV6-1 and TRBJ2-4; the D call may be TRBD1 or TRBD2 (5 bases each). The sequence was collected from an adult with an advanced solid tumor such as melanoma, head and neck, liver or kidney cancer. The sample consisted of CD4+ or CD8+ T cells sorted from blood, taken in a trial of the OX40 agonist ivuxolimab. The CDR3 DNA sequence: TGTGCCAGCAGTGAAGGGGGGGCCAAAAACATTCAGTACTTC. Its translation is CASSEGGAKNIQYF.